A single TCR beta chain is shown here with its context. Germline V lookup: CDR1 SGHAT, CDR2 FQNNGV. This CDR3 contains 14 residues. V gave up 2 bases and J gave up 5 bases, with 13 bases separating them. The data belong to a study of OX40 agonist ivuxolimab in advanced cancers. For the study at large: Patients were dosed with the agonistic anti-OX40 (CD134) antibody ivuxolimab.

Only in-frame clones appear in the TCRdb table, and some are missing; sequencing was by immunoSEQ multiplex PCR. The top ten clones hold 36% of a sample with 30,000 to 40,000 clones, roughly 87% of them seen once. Blood samples were obtained at baseline, cycle 4 day 1, and cycle 7 day 1. This TCR was recovered from an adult with an advanced solid tumor such as melanoma, head and neck, liver or kidney cancer. Sequenced material: CD4+ or CD8+ T cells sorted from blood, taken in a trial of the OX40 agonist ivuxolimab. V gene TRBV11-2 combines with J gene TRBJ2-7; D might be TRBD1 or TRBD2, each matching 5 bases. The CDR3 spells CASSLNPGAHEQYF. CDR3 nucleotides: TGTGCCAGCAGCTTAAATCCCGGGGCCCACGAGCAGTACTTC.